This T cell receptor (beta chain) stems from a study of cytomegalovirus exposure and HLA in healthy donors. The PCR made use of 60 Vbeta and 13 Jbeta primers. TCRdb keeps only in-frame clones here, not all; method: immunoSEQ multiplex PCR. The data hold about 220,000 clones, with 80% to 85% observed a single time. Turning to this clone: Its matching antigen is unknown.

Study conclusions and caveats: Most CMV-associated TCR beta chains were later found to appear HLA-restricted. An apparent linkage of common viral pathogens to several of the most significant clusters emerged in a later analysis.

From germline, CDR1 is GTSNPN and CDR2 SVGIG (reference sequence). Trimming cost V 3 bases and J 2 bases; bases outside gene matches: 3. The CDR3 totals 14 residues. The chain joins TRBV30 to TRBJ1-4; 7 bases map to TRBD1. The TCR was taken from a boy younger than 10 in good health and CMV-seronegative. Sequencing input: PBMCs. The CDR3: CAWSTGATNEKLFF. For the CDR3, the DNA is TGTGCCTGGAGCACAGGGGCTACTAATGAAAAACTGTTTTTT. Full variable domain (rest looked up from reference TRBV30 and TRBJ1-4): SQTIHQWPATLVQPVGSPLSLECTVEGTSNPNLYWYRQAAGRGLQLLFYSVGIGQISSEVPQNLSASRPQDRQFILSSKKLLLSDSGFYLCAWSTGATNEKLFFGSGTQLSVL.